This TCR beta chain was identified during a study of blood T cell repertoires in COVID-19. The method was immunoSEQ multiplex PCR; TCRdb's version includes in-frame clones alone and lacks a portion of them. The top ten hold about 6% of the sample, which has roughly 150,000 clones, approximately 78% seen once. Participants were aged roughly 18 to 90 years, lived in around 22 US areas, and enrolled virtually. The CDR3 runs 15 residues. V was clipped by 5 bases and J by 6 bases; unmatched bases: 7. Germline loops: CDR1 SGHRS, CDR2 YFSETQ. The rearrangement links TRBV5-1 to TRBJ1-6; 8 bases fit TRBD1. The specimen was PBMCs or T cells enriched from blood (not recorded which). The receptor's source is a woman between 45 and 65 years old who had recovered from COVID-19. CDR3 sequence reads: CASREGQGANSPLHF. In DNA form, the CDR3 reads TGCGCCAGCAGGGAAGGACAGGGAGCTAATTCACCCCTCCACTTT.